The entry below gives a single TCR beta chain sequence along with its context. Its antigen remains unknown. This sample stems from a study of cytomegalovirus exposure and HLA in healthy donors. Study-wide results and limits: Diagnosis of cytomegalovirus status made by the classifier reportedly showed high specificity and sensitivity.

PCR amplification relied on 60 Vbeta primers (plus 13 Jbeta primers). Using immunoSEQ multiplex PCR, the repertoire was profiled, and TCRdb retains in-frame clones only, with some absent. The sample holds more than 130,000 clones, roughly 80% seen once. Germline V gene lookup returns CDR1 MDHEN and CDR2 SYDVKM. V lost 7 bases and J lost 4; bases outside the gene matches: 11. The CDR3 has 15 amino acids. Material for sequencing was PBMCs. This clonotype originated in a middle-aged man in good health and CMV-seropositive. V is TRBV28 and J is TRBJ1-2; 8 bases are shared with TRBD1. CDR3 in DNA: TGTGCCAGCACTACGACGGGGACAGGAACCTATGGCTACACCTTC. It translates to CASTTTGTGTYGYTF.